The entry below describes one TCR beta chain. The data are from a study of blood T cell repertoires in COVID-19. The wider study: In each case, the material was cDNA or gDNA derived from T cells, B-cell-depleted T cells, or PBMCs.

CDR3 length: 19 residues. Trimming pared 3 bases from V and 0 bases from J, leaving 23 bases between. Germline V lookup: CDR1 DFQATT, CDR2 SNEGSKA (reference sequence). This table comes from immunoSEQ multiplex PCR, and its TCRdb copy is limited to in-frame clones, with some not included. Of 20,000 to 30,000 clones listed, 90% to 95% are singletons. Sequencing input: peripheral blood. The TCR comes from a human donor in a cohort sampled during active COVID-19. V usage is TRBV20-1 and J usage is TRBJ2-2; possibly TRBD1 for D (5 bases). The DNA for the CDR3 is TGCAGTGCTAGTTTCTTGGGGCGCCCGACAGAGACGAACACCGGGGAGCTGTTTTTT. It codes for CSASFLGRPTETNTGELFF.